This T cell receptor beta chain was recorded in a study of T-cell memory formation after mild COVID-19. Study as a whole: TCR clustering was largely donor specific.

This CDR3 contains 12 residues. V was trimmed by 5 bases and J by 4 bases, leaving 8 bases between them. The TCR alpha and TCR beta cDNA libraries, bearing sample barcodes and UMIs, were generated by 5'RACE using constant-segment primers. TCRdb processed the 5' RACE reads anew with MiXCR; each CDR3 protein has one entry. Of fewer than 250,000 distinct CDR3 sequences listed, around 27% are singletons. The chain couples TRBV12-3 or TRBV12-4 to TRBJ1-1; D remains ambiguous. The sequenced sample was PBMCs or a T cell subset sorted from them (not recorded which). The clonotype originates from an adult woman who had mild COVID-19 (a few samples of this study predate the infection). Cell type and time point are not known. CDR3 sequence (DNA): TGTGCCAGCAGTACTATGAGCACTGAAGCTTTCTTT. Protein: CASSTMSTEAFF.